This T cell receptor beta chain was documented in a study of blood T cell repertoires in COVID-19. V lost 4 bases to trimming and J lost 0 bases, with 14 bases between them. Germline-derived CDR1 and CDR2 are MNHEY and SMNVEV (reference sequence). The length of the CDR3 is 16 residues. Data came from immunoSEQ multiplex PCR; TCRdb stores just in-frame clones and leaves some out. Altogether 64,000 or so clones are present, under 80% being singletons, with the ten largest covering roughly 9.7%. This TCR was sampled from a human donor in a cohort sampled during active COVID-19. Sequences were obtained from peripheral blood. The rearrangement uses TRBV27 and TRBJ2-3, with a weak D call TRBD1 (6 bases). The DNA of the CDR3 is TGTGCCAGCAGTTGGGACACAGAACTTAGCACAGATACGCAGTATTTT. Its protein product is CASSWDTELSTDTQYF.